Presented here are 29 T cell receptor beta chains from one specimen sequenced in a study of technical replicates of blood from a few donors. The method was immunoSEQ multiplex PCR; TCRdb's version includes in-frame clones alone and lacks a portion of them. The table lists about 73,000 clones, 90% of them singletons. The sequenced sample was PBMCs. The receptor set was obtained from a human donor in good health. Some clones in this sample may be carry-over from other donors' samples.

V is TRBV9 and J is TRBJ2-1; tentatively, D is TRBD1 (5 bases). This CDR3 has 13 amino acids. Germline V gives CDR1 SGDLS, CDR2 YYNGEE. V was trimmed by 3 bases and J by 5 bases, leaving 9 bases between them. CDR3 amino acids: CASSGRTNNEQFF. The CDR3 bases are TGTGCCAGCAGCGGACGGACAAACAATGAGCAGTTCTTC.

The chain combines TRBV2 with TRBJ2-3; TRBD2 aligns across 8 bases. The CDR3 has 14 residues. V lost 3 bases and J lost 1; bases outside the gene matches: 0. CDR1 is SNHLY and CDR2 is FYNNEI in the germline V gene. CDR3 nucleotide sequence: TGTGCCAGCAGTGACGGGGGGGGCACAGATACGCAGTATTTT. Residues: CASSDGGGTDTQYF.

The chain uses TRBV30 and TRBJ2-7; 8 bases agree with TRBD2. Germline CDR1 and CDR2: GTSNPN and SVGIG (reference sequence). Germline trimming cut 0 bases from V and 4 bases from J; bases unmatched to any gene: 5. This CDR3 is built from 14 residues. In DNA form, the CDR3 reads TGTGCCTGGAGTGTCGGGAGGGCCTTGTACGAGCAGTACTTC. It is translated as CAWSVGRALYEQYF. Together with reference TRBV30 and TRBJ2-7, the CDR3 gives the full variable domain: SQTIHQWPATLVQPVGSPLSLECTVEGTSNPNLYWYRQAAGRGLQLLFYSVGIGQISSEVPQNLSASRPQDRQFILSSKKLLLSDSGFYLCAWSVGRALYEQYFGPGTRLTVT.

V and J are TRBV4-3 and TRBJ2-1; 9 bases align to TRBD2. Germline loops: CDR1 LGHNA, CDR2 YSLEER. With 3 bases clipped from V and 6 bases from J, the junction kept 6 bases outside the gene matches. CDR3 length equals 15 residues. The CDR3 sequence: CASSQALAGGNEQFF. The DNA for the CDR3 is TGCGCCAGCAGCCAGGCACTAGCGGGCGGCAATGAGCAGTTCTTC.

This clone was counted only a few times. The gene calls are TRBV29-1 and TRBJ2-3; D is undetermined. Germline V gene lookup returns CDR1 SQVTM and CDR2 ANQGSEA. There are 12 residues in the CDR3. Trimming left V 6 bases short and J 0 bases short, with 7 bases between. CDR3 sequence: CSVKTSTDTQYF. CDR3 sequence (DNA): TGCAGCGTGAAGACTAGCACAGATACGCAGTATTTT.

The V and J genes are TRBV18 and TRBJ2-1, with D possibly being TRBD1 (6 bases). The CDR3 spans 15 residues. Germline CDR1 KGHSH, CDR2 LQKENI. V was clipped by 2 bases and J by 8 bases, with 16 bases between them. The CDR3 sequence: CASSPYRDNRDEQFF. The CDR3 DNA follows: TGTGCCAGCTCACCATACCGGGACAACCGCGATGAGCAGTTCTTC. Full variable domain (outside the CDR3, taken from reference TRBV18 and TRBJ2-1): NAGVMQNPRHLVRRRGQEARLRCSPMKGHSHVYWYRQLPEEGLKFMVYLQKENIIDESGMPKERFSAEFPKEGPSILRIQQVVRGDSAAYFCASSPYRDNRDEQFFGPGTRLTVL.

The gene calls are TRBV9 and TRBJ1-1; 9 nucleotides line up with TRBD1. The V and J ends lost 0 bases and 4 bases, in that order; junction bases with no gene match: 1. This CDR3 comprises 14 residues. CDR1 and CDR2 (germline): SGDLS, YYNGEE. The CDR3 region has the DNA TGTGCCAGCAGCGTAGGACAGGGGGGCACTGAAGCTTTCTTT. Its translation is CASSVGQGGTEAFF.

The chain links TRBV5-1 to TRBJ2-5, with 9 bases aligning to TRBD1. This CDR3 has 15 residues. V shed 1 base and J 1 base; nucleotides not matched to a gene: 2. Per germline, CDR1 SGHRS and CDR2 YFSETQ. This CDR3 is CASSLTGGPQETQYF. CDR3 in DNA: TGCGCCAGCAGCTTGACAGGGGGCCCCCAAGAGACCCAGTACTTC.

The chain employs TRBV5-8 and TRBJ2-7; the match to TRBD1 covers 7 bases. V shed 3 bases and J 6 bases; nucleotides not matched to a gene: 12. Germline V gene sequence: CDR1 SGHTS, CDR2 YDEGEE. This CDR3 spans 15 amino acids. Here the CDR3 DNA reads TGTGCCAGCAGCTCGGGACAGAACTGGCAACGCGAGCAGTACTTC. It is translated as CASSSGQNWQREQYF.

Written as DNA, the CDR3 is TGCGCCAGCAGCCCGCGAGGCACCGGGGAGCTGTTTTTT. It specifies CASSPRGTGELFF. This chain joins TRBV5-1 and TRBJ2-2, with D hard to call. The V end lost 4 bases, the J end lost 4 bases, and 8 bases lay between the germline ends. The CDR3 contains 13 residues. CDR1 is SGHRS, CDR2 YFSETQ, per germline.

The chain's CDR3 is CASSGDGTYKYF. The CDR3 nucleotides are TGTGCCAGCAGCGGGGACGGGACTTATAAGTATTTT. This chain joins TRBV7-6 and TRBJ2-3; maybe TRBD2 (6 bases). The CDR3 loop spans 12 amino acids. V was trimmed by 5 bases and J by 13 bases, leaving 16 bases between them. The germline V gene has CDR1 SGHVS and CDR2 FNYEAQ.

The rearrangement joins TRBV28 to TRBJ2-5, with 8 positions matching TRBD2. V shed 6 bases, J shed 4 bases, and the junction held 16 bases outside the gene matches. The CDR3 totals 17 residues. Looked up from germline, CDR1 is MDHEN and CDR2 is SYDVKM. The CDR3 here is CASSSLPSTSVRETQYF. As DNA, the CDR3 is TGTGCCAGCAGCTCCCTTCCTTCGACTAGCGTACGAGAGACCCAGTACTTC. The full variable domain, with the rest looked up from reference TRBV28 and TRBJ2-5, is DVKVTQSSRYLVKRTGEKVFLECVQDMDHENMFWYRQDPGLGLRLIYFSYDVKMKEKGDIPEGYSVSREKKERFSLILESASTNQTSMYLCASSSLPSTSVRETQYFGPGTRLLVL.

This clone was seen only a few times. The CDR3 DNA follows: TGTGCCAGCAGCTTAACGAGCAGGGCCGACAGGAAAAAGCCACCCCTCCACTTT. Translation gives CASSLTSRADRKKPPLHF. This chain connects TRBV11-3 to TRBJ1-6; D is perhaps TRBD1 (6 bases). The CDR3 runs 18 residues. With 2 bases removed from V and 11 bases from J, the gap between germline ends came to 25 bases. The germline V gene encodes CDR1 SGHNT and CDR2 YENEEA.

The chain has TRBV4-1 and TRBJ2-2, with 8 bases matching TRBD1. The CDR3 totals 15 residues. J was trimmed by 1 base and V by 3 bases; bases with no gene match: 1. The V gene's germline CDR1 is MGHRA and CDR2 YSYEKL. CDR3 sequence reads: CASSQDRVNTGELFF. The CDR3 DNA is TGCGCCAGCAGCCAGGACAGGGTGAACACCGGGGAGCTGTTTTTT.

The DNA of the CDR3 is TGTGCCAGCAGCTCCAACAGGGCCAATAACTATGGCTACACCTTC. Protein product: CASSSNRANNYGYTF. The chain combines TRBV7-9 with TRBJ1-2; possibly TRBD1 for D (6 bases). Trimming took off 4 bases at V and 1 base at J, with 13 bases between the two ends. The CDR3 is made up of 15 amino acids. Germline V gene sequence: CDR1 SEHNR, CDR2 FQNEAQ (reference sequence).

This chain links TRBV29-1 with TRBJ2-1, with TRBD2 identical over 14 bases. Germline-derived CDR1 and CDR2 are SQVTM and ANQGSEA. There are 16 residues in the CDR3. With 6 bases clipped from V and 8 bases from J, the junction kept 12 bases outside the gene matches. CDR3 in DNA: TGCAGCGTCACCAACGGACTAGCGGGGGGAAGGGATGAGCAGTTCTTC. Residues: CSVTNGLAGGRDEQFF.

The J gene is TRBJ2-3, the V gene TRBV23-1; a possible D gene is TRBD1 (6 bases). TRBV23-1 is an ORF, with its function uncertain. CDR3 length: 15 residues. The germline V and J ends were trimmed by 4 bases and 2 bases, with 13 bases remaining between them. This CDR3 reads CASSPNGQPTDTQYF. In DNA, the CDR3 is TGCGCCAGCAGTCCTAATGGACAGCCCACAGATACGCAGTATTTT.

The V gene is TRBV6-5, the J gene TRBJ1-3; no firm D call. Deletions cut 9 bases from V and 4 bases from J, with 16 bases between. The CDR3 sequence is 14 residues long. The germline V gene has CDR1 MNHEY and CDR2 SVGAGI. CDR3: CASHGSFLGNTIYF. CDR3 DNA sequence: TGTGCCAGTCACGGGTCCTTCTTGGGAAACACCATATATTTT.

The CDR3 spells CSVLHSYGYTF. The CDR3 DNA is TGCAGCGTTCTCCACTCGTATGGCTACACCTTC. The rearrangement uses TRBV29-1 and TRBJ1-2; D is undetermined. Trimming shortened V by 5 bases and J by 5 bases, and 9 bases separated the two germline ends. The CDR3 runs 11 residues. CDR1 is SQVTM, CDR2 ANQGSEA, per germline.

V and J are TRBV11-1 and TRBJ2-3, with D possibly matching TRBD1 (6 bases). Germline V lookup: CDR1 SGHAT, CDR2 FQDESV (reference sequence). V lost 1 base and J 4 bases, leaving 9 bases between the germline ends. The CDR3 loop spans 14 amino acids. As DNA, the CDR3 is TGTGCCAGCAGCTTAGACAGGGAGCCAGATACGCAGTATTTT. It yields the protein CASSLDREPDTQYF.

J is TRBJ1-5 and V is TRBV7-2, with D perhaps matching TRBD1 (6 bases). Germline V gene lookup returns CDR1 SGHTA and CDR2 FQGNSA. This CDR3 is built from 13 residues. Trimming took off 4 bases at V and 6 bases at J, with 10 bases between the two ends. CDR3 in DNA: TGTGCCAGCAGCTCAGACAGGACTCAGCCCCAGCATTTT. Translating gives CASSSDRTQPQHF.

V and J are TRBV9 and TRBJ2-7, with 12 bases matching TRBD1. Germline trimming cut 3 bases from V and 7 bases from J; bases unmatched to any gene: 11. Germline CDR1 reads SGDLS; CDR2 reads YYNGEE. CDR3 size: 16 residues. The CDR3 DNA reads as TGTGCCAGCAGCGGCCGCGGGACAGGGGGCCTGAGGGAGCAGTACTTC. Protein: CASSGRGTGGLREQYF. Filled out from reference TRBV9 and TRBJ2-7, the complete variable domain reads DSGVTQTPKHLITATGQRVTLRCSPRSGDLSVYWYQQSLDQGLQFLIQYYNGEERAKGNILERFSAQQFPDLHSELNLSSLELGDSALYFCASSGRGTGGLREQYFGPGTRLTVT.

V usage is TRBV11-2 and J usage is TRBJ1-2; TRBD1 agrees at 8 bases. Germline-derived CDR1 and CDR2 are SGHAT and FQNNGV. The CDR3 contains 14 residues. V lost 6 bases, J lost 3 bases, and 6 bases stayed unmatched. CDR3 loop: CASRIGQGHYGYTF. Written as DNA, the CDR3 is TGTGCCAGCAGGATAGGACAGGGCCACTATGGCTACACCTTC.

This chain connects TRBV21-1 to TRBJ1-5; TRBD1, the D gene given by the table, was not confirmed from the DNA. TRBV21-1 is shown as a pseudogene. CDR3 length: 16 amino acids. The CDR3 reads CASSQRQGGGNQPQHF. The CDR3 DNA reads as TGTGCCAGCAGCCAAAGACAGGGTGGGGGCAATCAGCCCCAGCATTTT.

The chain links TRBV7-6 to TRBJ2-1; 7 bases map to TRBD2. This CDR3 comprises 13 residues. V lost 4 bases and J lost 6; bases outside the gene matches: 3. Per the germline V gene, CDR1 is SGHVS and CDR2 is FNYEAQ. CDR3 bases: TGTGCCAGCAGCTCCGGGACTATCAATGAGCAGTTCTTC. This encodes CASSSGTINEQFF.

The genes are TRBV6-5 and TRBJ1-1; perhaps TRBD1 as D (5 bases). There are 13 residues in the CDR3. The germline gives CDR1 MNHEY, CDR2 SVGAGI. Trimming shortened V by 5 bases and J by 0 bases, and 7 bases separated the two germline ends. CDR3: CASSLRVNTEAFF. CDR3 nucleotides: TGTGCCAGCAGTCTCAGGGTGAACACTGAAGCTTTCTTT.

V is TRBV27 and J is TRBJ2-5; the match to TRBD2 covers 9 bases. In germline, CDR1 is MNHEY, CDR2 SMNVEV (reference sequence). After removal of 5 bases from V and 2 bases from J, the junction contained 12 bases not matched to a gene. This CDR3 has 17 amino acids. The chain's CDR3 is CASSPLRASGVQETQYF. The CDR3 DNA is TGTGCCAGCAGTCCCCTCCGGGCTAGCGGGGTACAAGAGACCCAGTACTTC.

The V gene is TRBV1, the J gene TRBJ2-1; the D call TRBD2 from the table was never checked on the DNA. TRBV1 constitutes a pseudogene. The CDR3 is 16 residues long. The CDR3 nucleotides are TGCACCAGCAGCCAAGATATGAGCACCAGGGAGGATGAGCAGTTCTTC. It is translated as CTSSQDMSTREDEQFF.

The CDR3 region has the DNA TGTGCCAGCAGCTTGGTTGTAGCGAGCTGGGAGACCCAGTACTTC. Residues: CASSLVVASWETQYF. The chain links TRBV7-2 to TRBJ2-5, with D possibly TRBD2 on 5 matching bases. Trimming left V 3 bases short and J 5 bases short, with 16 bases between. Germline CDR1 is SGHTA and CDR2 is FQGNSA. The CDR3 loop spans 15 amino acids.